This T cell receptor beta chain was documented in a study of glioma-infiltrating T cells (dated by TCRdb to 2016 to 2018). Notes on the research overall: Glioma tissue, non-neoplastic brain tissue and matched peripheral blood mononuclear cells were used as sources from which TCR alpha- and beta-chain repertoires were sequenced. To measure how far tissue and blood T-cell populations diverged, each tissue-infiltrating repertoire was compared against the peripheral blood repertoire of the same patient. Three low-grade glioma patients, roughly eight primary glioblastoma patients, and three non-glioma patients who contributed non-neoplastic brain tissue made up the paired cohort. Broader findings and caveats from the paper: VJ-independent divergence between tissue and blood was lower than expected in non-neoplastic patients but higher than expected in all gliomas, particularly low-grade gliomas. Only a very small number of CDR3 sequences turned up in both tissue and blood, a result put down to high CDR3 diversity combined with limited sampling. Group comparisons rested on small numbers: three non-neoplastic, three low-grade glioma and fewer than ten glioblastoma patients.

The iRepertoire nested amplicon-rescue multiplex PCR (arm-PCR) platform was used to amplify TCR alpha and beta CDR3 regions from RNA. The input for one-step reverse transcription and amplification was roughly 100-450 ng of either tissue mRNA or PBMC total RNA. Following bead purification, Illumina adapters were added by a secondary multiplex PCR, and the libraries were gel-purified between 200 and 400 bp. The libraries contained internal 6-nucleotide barcodes that were used for demultiplexing. The libraries were sequenced on an Illumina MiSeq using 2x220 or 2x250 nucleotide paired-end reads. The original pipeline was this. Paired reads were merged with FLASH 1.2.11 and aligned to the GRCh37 human genome with BWA-MEM before extracting TRA and TRB reads. For V and J assignment, an IMGT-derived reference of cassette sequences and CDR3 motifs that included pseudogenes was used. Three-frame translation of reads was performed, and productive CDR3s were defined as those with a C...FGXG motif and no stop codons. Clonotypes were defined as unique combinations of V-J cassette pair and CDR3 amino acid sequence. Filtering of reads was based on Hamming distance, with the threshold set by the sequence error rate of each sample in mapped regions. TCRdb took the public reads, trimmed them with fastp at Q25, ran MiXCR for clone calling and kept in-frame beta chains. CDR3 protein sequences are deduplicated, and each keeps its most common genes and DNA. The V and J calls and clone size come from TCRdb's table, not from the authors' own analysis. Across this sample there are over 100,000 distinct CDR3 sequences, with less than 30% seen only once. The leading ten clones occupy roughly 37% of the sample.

There are 16 amino acids in the CDR3, from cysteine to phenylalanine inclusive. Only the CDR3 part of the read is kept: 48 bases, read in frame from the first base. From V the trimming removes 1 base and from J it removes 4 bases, while the gene matches leave 3 bases of the junction unaccounted for. CDR1 and CDR2 are read off the germline V gene as SGHAT and FQNNGV. In regard to this clonotype: Which antigen it targets is not known. No base qualities exist here, and no much larger clone lies one base off it.

This receptor was obtained from a human donor with low-grade glioma or glioblastoma, undergoing nonglioma brain surgery, or in good health (not recorded which). The V and J segments used are TRBV11-2 and TRBJ2-7, and 14 junctional nucleotides match TRBD2. Sequenced material: glioma tissue, nonneoplastic brain tissue, or PBMCs (not recorded which). The CDR3 here reads CASSLGLAGGTYEQYF. The DNA sequence is given as TGTGCCAGCAGCTTAGGACTAGCGGGGGGGACGTACGAGCAGTACTTC. Joined to the reference TRBV11-2 and TRBJ2-7 proteins, this CDR3 gives the full variable domain: EAGVAQSPRYKIIEKRQSVAFWCNPISGHATLYWYQQILGQGPKLLIQFQNNGVVDDSQLPKDRFSAERLKGVDSTLKIQPAKLEDSAVYLCASSLGLAGGTYEQYFGPGTRLTVT.